Listed here are 20 T cell receptor beta chains from one sample, sequenced in a study of CD8 T cells in ankylosing spondylitis. TCRdb re-analysed the 5' RACE reads in MiXCR, keeping a single row per CDR3 protein. The data contain approximately 300,000 distinct CDR3 sequences, 20% of them singletons. Sequencing was done on a sample of blood, either unsorted or a sorted T cell fraction (not recorded which). These receptors were taken from a male donor with ankylosing spondylitis or in good health (not recorded which).

V is TRBV5-5 and J is TRBJ1-1; 7 bases are shared with TRBD1. The CDR3 consists of 13 residues. V lost 1 base to trimming and J lost 7 bases; unmatched junction nucleotides: 4. Germline V gives CDR1 SGHKS, CDR2 YYEKEE (reference sequence). The CDR3: CASSLRQGGEAFF. The CDR3 DNA reads TGTGCCAGCAGCTTGAGACAGGGCGGTGAAGCTTTCTTT.

V usage is TRBV7-3 and J usage is TRBJ2-7; no reliable D call. CDR1 is SGHTA and CDR2 is FQGTGA in the germline V gene. The CDR3 extends over 14 amino acids. Trimming left V 2 bases short and J 0 bases short, with 8 bases between. CDR3 protein: CASSLFGSSYEQYV. The CDR3 DNA is TGTGCCAGCAGCTTATTTGGCAGCTCCTACGAGCAGTACGTC.

The rearrangement links TRBV29-1 to TRBJ2-3; the D is unclear. V dropped 4 bases and J dropped 4 bases, with 12 bases sitting between them. There are 13 residues in the CDR3. The germline V gene has CDR1 SQVTM and CDR2 ANQGSEA. CDR3 sequence: CSVGFGQADTQYF. CDR3 nucleotide sequence: TGCAGCGTTGGTTTTGGGCAGGCAGATACGCAGTATTTT.

For the CDR3, the DNA is TGCGCCAGCTCTGGACTAGCTAGGTACCAAGAGACCCAGTACTTC. Amino acids: CASSGLARYQETQYF. The chain uses TRBV5-1 and TRBJ2-5; 8 bases agree with TRBD2. The CDR3 is made up of 15 amino acids. Germline V lookup: CDR1 SGHRS, CDR2 YFSETQ. The junction had 8 bases not matched to a gene; V was cut back by 7 bases and J by 0 bases.

The J gene is TRBJ2-1, the V gene TRBV7-4; 12 nucleotides align to TRBD2. V dropped 5 bases and J dropped 5; count of bases not matched to a gene: 10. The CDR3 sequence is 17 residues long. Germline loops: CDR1 SGHVT, CDR2 SQSDAQ. As DNA, the CDR3 is TGTGCCAGCAGCACCCGGACTAGCGGGGTTCGAGACAATGAGCAGTTCTTC. Translating it yields CASSTRTSGVRDNEQFF. The full variable domain, completed using reference TRBV7-4 and TRBJ2-1, is GAGVSQSPRYKVAKRGRDVALRCDSISGHVTLYWYRQTLGQGSEVLTYSQSDAQRDKSGRPSGRFSAERPERSVSTLKIQRTEQGDSAVYLCASSTRTSGVRDNEQFFGPGTRLTVL.

This clonotype has more than one count but fewer than ten. The chain links TRBV12-3 or TRBV12-4 to TRBJ1-1; D gene uncertain. V lost 8 bases and J lost 0, with 10 bases in between. The CDR3 sequence is 13 residues long. The CDR3 is CASLDHMNTEAFF. DNA for the CDR3: TGTGCCAGCCTAGACCATATGAACACTGAAGCTTTCTTT.

The gene calls are TRBV5-3 and TRBJ1-5; 7 bases are a match to TRBD1. TRBV5-3 is an open reading frame, and its role is uncertain. Germline trimming cut 0 bases from V and 5 bases from J; bases unmatched to any gene: 5. CDR3 length: 15 amino acids. In nucleotides, the CDR3 is TGTGCCAGAAGCTTGGGGGCAGGGGGACATCAGCCCCAGCATTTT. It translates to CARSLGAGGHQPQHF.

The J gene is TRBJ2-1, the V gene TRBV20-1; the D is unclear. Between the trimmed V and J ends, which lost 6 bases and 9 bases, there was a span of 18 bases. Germline-derived CDR1 and CDR2 are DFQATT and SNEGSKA (reference sequence). The CDR3 sequence is 13 residues long. The chain's CDR3 is CSAPRRAPGEQFF. DNA for the CDR3: TGCAGTGCCCCACGAAGGGCCCCTGGTGAGCAGTTCTTC.

In this sample, this clonotype turned up a few times. V usage is TRBV27 and J usage is TRBJ2-3, with TRBD2 matching 10 bases. The germline CDR1 and CDR2 sequences are MNHEY and SMNVEV (reference sequence). This CDR3 comprises 15 residues. Germline trimming cut 2 bases from V and 6 bases from J; bases unmatched to any gene: 5. In nucleotides, the CDR3 is TGTGCCAGCAGTTTACTAGCGGGAGCATGGGATACGCAGTATTTT. Its protein is CASSLLAGAWDTQYF.

The rearrangement uses TRBV10-3 and TRBJ2-7; perhaps D is TRBD1 or TRBD2 (5 bases each). The CDR3 has 13 residues. CDR1 is ENHRY, CDR2 SYGVKD, per germline. Trimming stripped 5 bases from V and 5 bases from J, with 13 bases between. The CDR3 DNA is TGTGCCATCAGTCAGGGTTTGGGAGACGAGCAGTACGTC. As protein: CAISQGLGDEQYV.

In this sample, this clonotype turned up many times. This chain links TRBV5-1 with TRBJ1-5; tentatively, D is TRBD1 (6 bases). Trimming took 0 bases from V and 3 from J, leaving 13 bases between them. The V gene's germline CDR1 is SGHRS and CDR2 YFSETQ. The CDR3 is 16 residues long. The CDR3 here is CASSLEAGASNQPQHF. CDR3 in DNA: TGCGCCAGCAGCTTGGAGGCAGGGGCATCCAATCAGCCCCAGCATTTT.

This chain connects TRBV5-1 to TRBJ1-6, with TRBD1 identical over 7 bases. The CDR3 spans 17 residues. J was trimmed by 6 bases and V by 0 bases; bases with no gene match: 9. Germline V lookup: CDR1 SGHRS, CDR2 YFSETQ. The CDR3 here is CASSLAGQRQSNSPLHF. The CDR3 DNA sequence: TGCGCCAGCAGCTTGGCGGGACAGCGTCAGTCTAATTCACCCCTCCACTTT.

In its sample, this clonotype was seen many times. It is unclear where the CDR3 begins or ends on the DNA, so no DNA is shown, and the CDR3 is as TCRdb lists it. The chain uses TRBV27 and TRBJ2-5; TRBD1, the table's D call, was not compared with the DNA. The CDR3 contains 14 residues when both ends are counted. Germline CDR1 is MNHEY and CDR2 is SMNVEV (reference sequence). The CDR3 loop is CASSSSTGYETQYF.

The rearrangement uses TRBV5-6 and TRBJ2-2; D is perhaps TRBD1 (5 bases). V was trimmed by 1 base and J by 5 bases, leaving 15 bases between them. CDR3 length: 16 residues. Germline lookup yields CDR1 SGHDT and CDR2 YYEEEE. CDR3 DNA sequence: TGTGCCAGCAGCTTGCGGCAGGGATGGGGAACCGGGGAGCTGTTTTTT. It is translated as CASSLRQGWGTGELFF. The full variable domain, completed using reference TRBV5-6 and TRBJ2-2, is DAGVTQSPTHLIKTRGQQVTLRCSPKSGHDTVSWYQQALGQGPQFIFQYYEEEERQRGNFPDRFSGHQFPNYSSELNVNALLLGDSALYLCASSLRQGWGTGELFFGEGSRLTVL.

This clonotype was observed a few times. The chain uses TRBV28 and TRBJ1-3; TRBD1 matches at 7 bases. The CDR3 covers 14 residues. Germline CDR1 is MDHEN and CDR2 is SYDVKM. V was pared by 7 bases and J by 0 bases, with 3 bases of the junction left unmatched. CDR3: CASMTGISGNTIYF. In DNA, the CDR3 is TGTGCCAGCATGACAGGGATCTCTGGAAACACCATATATTTT.

This clonotype turned up a few times. The chain has TRBV15 and TRBJ2-1; 11 bases match TRBD2. Germline V gene data show CDR1 as LNHNV and CDR2 as YYDKDF (reference sequence). The CDR3 loop spans 16 amino acids. V was clipped by 5 bases and J by 5 bases; unmatched bases: 8. The CDR3 region is CATSSYSGRANNEQFF. For the CDR3, the DNA is TGTGCCACCAGCTCCTATAGCGGGAGGGCGAACAATGAGCAGTTCTTC.

This clonotype appeared many times. This rearrangement joins TRBV4-2 to TRBJ2-1, with D unclear. V lost 0 bases, J lost 7 bases, and 7 bases lay in between. Germline V gene lookup returns CDR1 LGHNA and CDR2 YNFKEQ. The CDR3 length is 13 residues. CDR3 nucleotides: TGTGCCAGCAGCCAAGATCTTCCGAATGAGCAGTTCTTC. Protein product: CASSQDLPNEQFF.

The chain is built from TRBV19 and TRBJ2-1, with D possibly being TRBD1 (5 bases). The CDR3 is 13 residues long. Germline V gives CDR1 LNHDA, CDR2 SQIVND (reference sequence). V shed 4 bases and J shed 3 bases, with 7 bases lying between them. The CDR3 DNA follows: TGTGCCAGTAGTACAGGGTTCTACAATGAGCAGTTCTTC. It specifies CASSTGFYNEQFF.

This clonotype was detected only a few times. DNA for the CDR3: TGTGCCACCGGGACAGGGGCTAATGAGCAGTTCTTC. Encoded protein: CATGTGANEQFF. J is TRBJ2-1 and V is TRBV15; 10 bases are shared with TRBD1. Germline V lookup: CDR1 LNHNV, CDR2 YYDKDF (reference sequence). V trimming: 8 bases; J trimming: 7 bases; junction bases outside the gene matches: 2. The CDR3 consists of 12 residues. Combining the CDR3 with reference TRBV15 and TRBJ2-1 gives the whole variable domain DAMVIQNPRYQVTQFGKPVTLSCSQTLNHNVMYWYQQKSSQAPKLLFHYYDKDFNNEADTPDNFQSRRPNTSFCFLDIRSPGLGDTAMYLCATGTGANEQFFGPGTRLTVL.

This chain connects TRBV6-5 to TRBJ1-2, with 7 bases identical to TRBD1. The germline V gene has CDR1 MNHEY and CDR2 SVGAGI. The trim removed 4 bases at V and 2 bases at J, leaving 7 bases unmatched. The CDR3 is made up of 15 amino acids. CDR3 in amino acids: CASSFAGGGNYGYTF. Written as DNA, the CDR3 is TGTGCCAGCAGTTTTGCAGGGGGTGGAAACTATGGCTACACCTTC.